These T cell receptor beta chains were read from a single sample in a study. TCRdb re-called the RT-PCR reads through MiXCR, storing one row per CDR3 protein. The data show about 680,000 distinct CDR3 sequences, 14% seen once. Sequencing input: memory CD4+ T cells from blood. The receptors derive from a female donor in good health, serving as a healthy control. Each CDR3 is given with its conserved first and last residue. D genes are given only for firm matches. Clone sizes are given selectively: once, few, many, or a class where the clone is expanded.

d_call,v_call,clone_size,j_call,cdr3_nt,cdr3_aa
.,TRBV10-3,.,TRBJ2-1,TGTGCCATCAGTCAAGTAGCGGGACAGGGATCGGTCAATGAGCAGTTCTTC,CAISQVAGQGSVNEQFF
.,TRBV20-1,few,TRBJ2-3,TGCAGTGCTAGAGATCCGCGAGTGAGCGCAGATACGCAGTATTTT,CSARDPRVSADTQYF
.,TRBV10-3,.,TRBJ1-6,TGTGCCATCAGTGAGTCATTCGCCCTTGGGGATTCACCCCTCCACTTT,CAISESFALGDSPLHF
.,TRBV18,.,TRBJ2-5,TGTGCCAGCTCACCACAGGGTTCGGAGACCCAGTACTTC,CASSPQGSETQYF
.,TRBV29-1,many,TRBJ1-1,TGCAGCGTTGGCACTGAAGCTTTCTTT,CSVGTEAFF
.,TRBV7-2,.,TRBJ2-4,TGTGCCAGCAGCCCGGACAGACTCCAAAACATTCAGTACTTC,CASSPDRLQNIQYF
.,TRBV7-9,many,TRBJ1-6,TGTGCCAGCAGCTACATCCGGGGGGGCCGGGGTGGATCACCCCTCCACTTT,CASSYIRGGRGGSPLHF
.,TRBV20-1,few,TRBJ2-7,TGCAGTGCTATCCGGGGGACACCCTACGAGCAGTACTTC,CSAIRGTPYEQYF
.,TRBV4-3,.,TRBJ2-3,TGCGCCAGCAGCCAAGGACAGGCGTGGGATACGCAGTATTTT,CASSQGQAWDTQYF
.,TRBV5-1,once,TRBJ2-7,TGCGCCAGCAATGTGAACGGGGGAGCCTACGTGCAGTACTTC,CASNVNGGAYVQYF
.,TRBV11-2,few,TRBJ1-6,TGTGCCAGCAGCTTAAGGACGATCGGCTATAATTCACCCCTCCACTTT,CASSLRTIGYNSPLHF
TRBD1,TRBV7-9,.,TRBJ2-7,TGTGCCAGCAGCCTCACAGGGGGCGCCTCCTACGAGCAGTACTTC,CASSLTGGASYEQYF
.,TRBV7-2,many,TRBJ2-5,TGTGCCAGCAGCCTTATGGGGGGACCGCAAGAGACCCAGTACTTC,CASSLMGGPQETQYF
.,TRBV20-1,.,TRBJ2-1,TGCAGTGCTAGACCCTCGGGGGTAAATGAGCAGTTCTTC,CSARPSGVNEQFF
TRBD2,TRBV20-1,many,TRBJ2-1,TGCAGTGCTAGTAGGTCTAGCGGGTTTGATGAGCAGTTCTTC,CSASRSSGFDEQFF
TRBD2,TRBV5-6,few,TRBJ2-3,TGTGCCAGCAGCTTACGGACTAGCGGATACACAGATACGCAGTATTTT,CASSLRTSGYTDTQYF
.,TRBV7-2,few,TRBJ2-3,TGTGCCAGCAGCTCCTCCGGGTCCCAACTTACGCAGTATTTT,CASSSSGSQLTQYF
.,TRBV6-2/TRBV6-3,few,TRBJ1-5,TGTGCCAGCAGTTACGGCGGGGCGGCACAGCCCCAGCATTTT,CASSYGGAAQPQHF
.,TRBV6-2/TRBV6-3,.,TRBJ2-2,TGTGCCAGCAGTTGGGGGCGTGCCTCGGGAGGTACCGGGGAGCTGTTTTTT,CASSWGRASGGTGELFF
.,TRBV6-1,few,TRBJ2-3,TGTGCCAGCAGGAGAGTCGGGAACACAGATACGCAGTATTTT,CASRRVGNTDTQYF
TRBD1,TRBV20-1,many,TRBJ1-5,TGCAGTGTCTCCGAGACAGGGTCTGCTCAGCCCCAGCATTTT,CSVSETGSAQPQHF
TRBD1,TRBV29-1,many,TRBJ1-6,TGCAGCGTACAGGGGGCGTTGGGTTCACCCCTCCACTTT,CSVQGALGSPLHF
.,TRBV12-3/TRBV12-4,few,TRBJ1-2,TGTGCCAGCAGTTTAGGGACAGCATTTGGCTACACCTTC,CASSLGTAFGYTF
TRBD1,TRBV20-1,.,TRBJ1-3,TGCAGTGCTACAGGGGGGAAAGACACCATATATTTT,CSATGGKDTIYF
.,TRBV21-1,.,TRBJ2-5,TGTGCCAGCAACCTACAGGGTGAGACCCAGTACTTC,CASNLQGETQYF
.,TRBV30,.,TRBJ1-2,TGTGCCTGTAACAGGGAAGGAGGCTACACCTTC,CACNREGGYTF
TRBD1,TRBV7-8,few,TRBJ1-2,TGTGCCAGCAGCACACACTTCAGGGGACAGGGTAATCGCTACACCTTC,CASSTHFRGQGNRYTF
TRBD1,TRBV30,few,TRBJ1-2,TGTGCCTGGAGTCAAACAGGGGCTGGCTACACCTTC,CAWSQTGAGYTF
.,TRBV28,few,TRBJ1-5,TGTGCCAGCAGTTTCGCAGGGGACGGGCAGCCCCAGCATTTT,CASSFAGDGQPQHF
.,TRBV7-3,few,TRBJ2-4,TGTGCCAGCAGCGTCCAGGGCCAAAACATTCAGTACTTC,CASSVQGQNIQYF
.,TRBV2,.,TRBJ1-1,TGTGCCAGCAGTTCCGACAGCAACACTGAAGCTTTCTTT,CASSSDSNTEAFF
.,TRBV14,few,TRBJ2-1,TGTGCCAGCAGCCGGAATAAGGACAGTTGGGGGTTCTTC,CASSRNKDSWGFF
TRBD1,TRBV6-1,many,TRBJ2-7,TGTGCCAGCAGTGAAGAACAGGGGAAGCAGTACTTC,CASSEEQGKQYF
TRBD1,TRBV30,few,TRBJ1-6,TGTGCCCAGCAGGGACAGGGAGATTCACCCCTCCACTTT,CAQQGQGDSPLHF
TRBD2,TRBV2,.,TRBJ2-5,TGTGCCAGCAGGAGGAGTAGCGGGACGGCGGAGACCCAGTACTTC,CASRRSSGTAETQYF
TRBD1,TRBV27,few,TRBJ2-2,TGTGCCAGCAGTAAACTACCGACAGGGTCTAGTACCGGGGAGCTGTTTTTT,CASSKLPTGSSTGELFF
TRBD2,TRBV7-8,few,TRBJ2-2,TGTGCCAGCAGCTTAGTGGCTAGCGGATACACCGGGGAGCTGTTTTTT,CASSLVASGYTGELFF
.,TRBV6-5,few,TRBJ2-2,TGTGCCAGCAAAGTTTCAGGGGCAGGGGAGCTGTTTTTT,CASKVSGAGELFF
.,TRBV20-1,.,TRBJ2-1,TGCAGTGCTATAGATCTTGTCAACTACAATGAGCAGTTCTTC,CSAIDLVNYNEQFF
TRBD1,TRBV6-5,few,TRBJ1-1,TGTGCCAGCAGACGACAGGGATCCAGCACTGAAGCTTTCTTT,CASRRQGSSTEAFF
TRBD2,TRBV20-1,many,TRBJ2-1,TGCAGTGCTAGAGATTGGGGAGCGGGGGAGTCCTACAATGAGCAGTTCTTC,CSARDWGAGESYNEQFF
.,TRBV6-5,many,TRBJ1-6,TGTGCCAGCAGTTACTCCGGGAGGTCACCCCTCCACTTT,CASSYSGRSPLHF
TRBD2,TRBV12-3/TRBV12-4,.,TRBJ2-3,TGTGCCAGCAGCCCCGGGACTAGCGGGACCAGGGAGAGGGCAGATACGCAGTATTTT,CASSPGTSGTRERADTQYF
TRBD1,TRBV12-3/TRBV12-4,.,TRBJ1-2,TGTGCCAGCAGTTTATCGGGACAGGGTGTTTATGGCTACACCTTC,CASSLSGQGVYGYTF
TRBD1,TRBV5-1,many,TRBJ2-2,TGCGCCAGCAGCCAAAGGACAGGGGAGAACACCGGGGAGCTGTTTTTT,CASSQRTGENTGELFF
.,TRBV6-2/TRBV6-3,.,TRBJ1-1,TGTGCCAGCACGTGGGGCGCGAGGACTGAAGCTTTCTTT,CASTWGARTEAFF
.,TRBV6-6,few,TRBJ2-3,TGTGCCAGCCTACTCCGGGAGTCCGCGGGGCCAGATACGCAGTATTTT,CASLLRESAGPDTQYF
TRBD1,TRBV4-1,.,TRBJ1-6,TGCGCCAGCAGCGAATCTCGGGGGACAGAAAGCTCCTATAATTCACCCCTCCACTTT,CASSESRGTESSYNSPLHF